The 25 T cell receptor beta chains given below trace back to one sample, sequenced in a study of blood T cell repertoires in COVID-19. The repertoire was sequenced with immunoSEQ multiplex PCR; TCRdb's copy has only in-frame clones and lacks some. The sample includes about 280,000 clones, roughly four fifths of them seen just once. The specimen sequenced was peripheral blood. These receptors came from a woman between 50 and 59 years old who had recovered from COVID-19.

V is TRBV4-1 and J is TRBJ2-5; 9 bases agree with TRBD2. Trimming took 2 bases from V and 4 from J; bases not matched to a gene: 5. Germline CDR1 is MGHRA and CDR2 is YSYEKL. This CDR3 region has 15 residues. Here the CDR3 DNA reads TGCGCCAGCAGCCAAAAGGGACTAGCAGGAGAGACCCAGTACTTC. Translation: CASSQKGLAGETQYF.

V is TRBV28 and J is TRBJ2-6; TRBD1 aligns across 7 bases. The V gene's germline CDR1 is MDHEN and CDR2 SYDVKM. J gave up 0 bases and V 5 bases, and 10 bases lay outside the gene matches. This CDR3 contains 18 residues. The CDR3 region is CASSPGTAAPSGANVLTF. The CDR3 region has the DNA TGTGCCAGCAGTCCCGGGACAGCCGCCCCCTCTGGGGCCAACGTCCTGACTTTC.

This clone has only one observation. The CDR3 here is CSAVADEQYF. The CDR3 region has the DNA TGCAGTGCGGTAGCTGACGAGCAGTACTTC. V and J are TRBV20-1 and TRBJ2-7; D gene ambiguous. The CDR3 runs to 10 residues. Trimming removed 6 bases from V and 5 bases from J, with 8 bases in between. Germline V gene data show CDR1 as DFQATT and CDR2 as SNEGSKA (reference sequence).

V usage is TRBV9 and J usage is TRBJ1-1; D may be TRBD1 (5 bases). From germline, CDR1 is SGDLS and CDR2 YYNGEE. This CDR3 region has 15 residues. The ends were cut back, 4 bases at V and 1 base at J, with 14 bases in the middle. The CDR3 sequence is CASSQGPLTNTEAFF. The CDR3 DNA sequence: TGTGCCAGCAGCCAGGGTCCGCTTACGAACACTGAAGCTTTCTTT.

This sequence joins TRBV6-2 or TRBV6-3 and TRBJ1-5; D gene ambiguous. The V end was cut by 4 bases, the J end by 6 bases, with 7 bases between. The CDR3 contains 12 residues. Germline lookup yields CDR1 MNHEY and CDR2 SVGEGT. The CDR3 region is CASSSPIQPQHF. The DNA of the CDR3 is TGTGCCAGCAGTTCTCCTATTCAGCCCCAGCATTTT.

This rearrangement joins TRBV24-1 to TRBJ2-1; D is unresolved. CDR3 length: 15 amino acids. Germline V lookup: CDR1 KGHDR, CDR2 SFDVKD. V was cut by 1 base and J by 2 bases, with 8 bases left in between. CDR3 nucleotide sequence: TGTGCCACCAGTGATTTCTCACGAGCCTACAATGAGCAGTTCTTC. It is translated as CATSDFSRAYNEQFF.

The genes are TRBV7-2 and TRBJ2-7; 9 nucleotides line up with TRBD1. Unmatched junction bases numbered 8, after V lost 5 bases and J lost 3 bases. Per the germline V gene, CDR1 is SGHTA and CDR2 is FQGNSA. This CDR3 has 15 residues. DNA for the CDR3: TGTGCCAGCAGCCCACAGGGGGCGGATTTCTACGAGCAGTACTTC. Encoded protein: CASSPQGADFYEQYF.

The rearrangement uses TRBV10-2 and TRBJ2-5; no reliable D call. This CDR3 is 12 amino acids long. Trimming cost V 3 bases and J 2 bases, with 4 bases left between them. The germline gives CDR1 WSHSY, CDR2 SAAADI. CDR3 nucleotides: TGCGCCAGCAGTGACAGACAAGAGACCCAGTACTTC. Translating it yields CASSDRQETQYF.

The rearrangement joins TRBV28 to TRBJ2-5, with a possible D match to TRBD2 (5 bases). Trimming took off 8 bases at V and 1 base at J, with 17 bases between the two ends. CDR3 size: 15 residues. Germline lookup yields CDR1 MDHEN and CDR2 SYDVKM. CDR3 coding DNA: TGTGCCAGCCCCCGGCGGGTGTCCCGCCAAGAGACCCAGTACTTC. Encoded protein: CASPRRVSRQETQYF.

This clone has only one observation. V gene TRBV28 combines with J gene TRBJ2-3, with TRBD1 as a possible D gene (5 bases). The V and J ends lost 6 bases and 0 bases respectively, with 16 bases between them. CDR1 and CDR2 from the germline V gene are MDHEN and SYDVKM. The CDR3 loop spans 16 amino acids. CDR3 coding DNA: TGTGCCAGCAGGGGTTTCAGGGTCTTGAGCACAGATACGCAGTATTTT. It codes for CASRGFRVLSTDTQYF.

The genes are TRBV4-3 and TRBJ1-5, with D perhaps matching TRBD1 (5 bases). V was pared by 4 bases and J by 2 bases, with 18 bases between. There are 17 residues in the CDR3. Germline V CDR1 and CDR2: LGHNA, YSLEER. The CDR3: CASSRFSGGEGNQPQHF. Here the CDR3 DNA reads TGCGCCAGCAGCCGATTCTCGGGGGGAGAAGGCAATCAGCCCCAGCATTTT.

This chain links TRBV5-5 with TRBJ2-7, with D tentatively TRBD2 (5 bases). V was cut by 6 bases and J by 6 bases, with 13 bases left in between. The length of the CDR3 is 12 residues. CDR1 and CDR2 from the germline V gene are SGHKS and YYEKEE (reference sequence). The CDR3 DNA reads TGTGCCAGCACCCAATCAACTAGCGAGCAGTACTTC. Amino acids: CASTQSTSEQYF.

The rearrangement links TRBV28 to TRBJ1-3; no reliable D call. V was cut by 5 bases and J by 1 base, with 9 bases left in between. Germline values: CDR1 MDHEN, CDR2 SYDVKM. This CDR3 spans 14 amino acids. The CDR3 sequence: CASSGGFSGNTIYF. The CDR3 DNA sequence: TGTGCCAGCAGTGGAGGCTTTTCTGGAAACACCATATATTTT.

This clone was found a few times. The chain joins TRBV24-1 to TRBJ2-5, with a possible D match to TRBD1 (6 bases). Germline loops: CDR1 KGHDR, CDR2 SFDVKD. V lost 1 base and J lost 4, with 12 bases in between. The length of the CDR3 is 15 residues. Here the CDR3 DNA reads TGTGCCACCAGTGATTTAACCAGGGGTGGAGAGACCCAGTACTTC. Encoded protein: CATSDLTRGGETQYF.

The chain is built from TRBV9 and TRBJ1-6; 9 bases align to TRBD1. The germline CDR1 and CDR2 sequences are SGDLS and YYNGEE. The CDR3 sequence is 14 residues long. J gave up 8 bases and V 4 bases, and 4 bases lay outside the gene matches. DNA of the CDR3: TGTGCCAGCAGCCCTCGGGACAGGGATTCACCCCTCCACTTT. It translates to CASSPRDRDSPLHF.

The chain combines TRBV7-9 with TRBJ2-3, with a tentative D call TRBD2 (6 bases). The CDR3 loop spans 16 amino acids. V gave up 2 bases and J gave up 0 bases, with 12 bases separating them. Germline V gives CDR1 SEHNR, CDR2 FQNEAQ (reference sequence). The CDR3 DNA is TGTGCCAGCAGCTTATCGCTAGCGACTAGCACAGATACGCAGTATTTT. Protein: CASSLSLATSTDTQYF.

The chain couples TRBV19 to TRBJ2-7; 14 positions match TRBD2. There are 16 residues in the CDR3. The germline CDR1 and CDR2 sequences are LNHDA and SQIVND (reference sequence). The J segment lost 3 bases and the V segment lost 7 bases, leaving 8 bases of the junction unmatched. The CDR3 sequence is CASTKTGTSGSYEQYF. The CDR3 DNA reads TGTGCCAGTACCAAAACGGGGACTAGCGGGAGCTACGAGCAGTACTTC. Using reference TRBV19 and TRBJ2-7 for the parts outside the CDR3, the full variable domain is DGGITQSPKYLFRKEGQNVTLSCEQNLNHDAMYWYRQDPGQGLRLIYYSQIVNDFQKGDIAEGYSVSREKKESFPLTVTSAQKNPTAFYLCASTKTGTSGSYEQYFGPGTRLTVT.

The J gene is TRBJ2-3, the V gene TRBV9; 7 nucleotides align to TRBD2. V trimming: 3 bases; J trimming: 0 bases; junction bases outside the gene matches: 10. This CDR3 has 17 amino acids. The germline gives CDR1 SGDLS, CDR2 YYNGEE. CDR3: CASSATLLAVSTDTQYF. Here the CDR3 DNA reads TGTGCCAGCAGCGCAACCCTTCTAGCGGTGAGCACAGATACGCAGTATTTT.

V usage is TRBV7-9 and J usage is TRBJ1-4, with 8 nucleotides matching TRBD1. Germline V gives CDR1 SEHNR, CDR2 FQNEAQ (reference sequence). With V trimmed by 4 bases and J by 5 bases, 12 bases remained unmatched. The CDR3 has 17 amino acids. CDR3 sequence reads: CASSSSGTGNPNEKLFF. DNA for the CDR3: TGTGCCAGCAGCTCCTCCGGGACAGGAAACCCAAATGAAAAACTGTTTTTT.

The chain combines TRBV7-2 with TRBJ1-1; TRBD1 agrees at 7 bases. CDR3 size: 13 residues. Germline V gene sequence: CDR1 SGHTA, CDR2 FQGNSA. DNA for the CDR3: TGTGCTACCGCGGGACAGAGGAACACTGAAGCTTTCTTT. It specifies CATAGQRNTEAFF.

This clone was observed once. In DNA, the CDR3 is TGCGCCAGCCCATGGGACAGGGTAGAGACCCAGTACTTC. Its protein is CASPWDRVETQYF. The gene calls are TRBV23-1 and TRBJ2-5, with TRBD1 identical over 9 bases. TRBV23-1 is an ORF, with its function uncertain. This CDR3 is 13 amino acids long. Trimming removed 8 bases from V and 4 bases from J; junction bases left unmatched: 5.

V and J are TRBV9 and TRBJ2-7; 11 bases are a match to TRBD2. This CDR3 region has 15 residues. The germline V gene encodes CDR1 SGDLS and CDR2 YYNGEE. V dropped 0 bases and J dropped 6; count of bases not matched to a gene: 5. CDR3 coding DNA: TGTGCCAGCAGCGTAGCTCCTAGCGGGGGGCCCGAGCAGTACTTC. Translating it yields CASSVAPSGGPEQYF. The whole variable domain, remainder taken from reference TRBV9 and TRBJ2-7, is DSGVTQTPKHLITATGQRVTLRCSPRSGDLSVYWYQQSLDQGLQFLIQYYNGEERAKGNILERFSAQQFPDLHSELNLSSLELGDSALYFCASSVAPSGGPEQYFGPGTRLTVT.

The genes are TRBV6-5 and TRBJ2-5; D is uncertain. Trimming cost V 0 bases and J 3 bases, with 11 bases left between them. The germline V gene encodes CDR1 MNHEY and CDR2 SVGAGI. The CDR3 runs 15 residues. CDR3 bases: TGTGCCAGCAGTTACTCTTTTCGGTCCAAAGAGACCCAGTACTTC. This sequence encodes CASSYSFRSKETQYF.

This clone occurred once. The V call is TRBV10-1, the J call TRBJ1-5; D might be TRBD1 (5 bases). The CDR3 extends over 12 amino acids. V lost 3 bases and J 6 bases, leaving 6 bases between the germline ends. The germline V gene has CDR1 WNHNN and CDR2 SYGVQD (reference sequence). DNA of the CDR3: TGCGCCAGCAGTGACAGGGCTCAGCCCCAGCATTTT. This encodes CASSDRAQPQHF.

CDR3 residues: CASSQAGTSGLSSYNEQFF. CDR3 bases: TGTGCCAGCAGCCAAGCGGGGACTAGCGGACTGAGCTCCTACAATGAGCAGTTCTTC. V gene TRBV14 combines with J gene TRBJ2-1, with 11 nucleotides matching TRBD2. From germline, CDR1 is SGHDN and CDR2 FVKESK. Trimming removed 1 base from V and 0 bases from J; junction bases left unmatched: 8. This CDR3 has 19 residues.